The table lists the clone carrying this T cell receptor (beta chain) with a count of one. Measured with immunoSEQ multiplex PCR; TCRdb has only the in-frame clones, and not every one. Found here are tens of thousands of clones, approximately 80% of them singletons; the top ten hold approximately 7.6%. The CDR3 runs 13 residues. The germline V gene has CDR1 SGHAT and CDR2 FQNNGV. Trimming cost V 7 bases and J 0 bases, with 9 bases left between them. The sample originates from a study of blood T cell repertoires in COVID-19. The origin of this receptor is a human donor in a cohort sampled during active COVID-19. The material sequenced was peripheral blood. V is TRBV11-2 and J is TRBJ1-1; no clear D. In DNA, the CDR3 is TGTGCCAGCATCCTGGGCTTGAACACTGAAGCTTTCTTT. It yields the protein CASILGLNTEAFF.